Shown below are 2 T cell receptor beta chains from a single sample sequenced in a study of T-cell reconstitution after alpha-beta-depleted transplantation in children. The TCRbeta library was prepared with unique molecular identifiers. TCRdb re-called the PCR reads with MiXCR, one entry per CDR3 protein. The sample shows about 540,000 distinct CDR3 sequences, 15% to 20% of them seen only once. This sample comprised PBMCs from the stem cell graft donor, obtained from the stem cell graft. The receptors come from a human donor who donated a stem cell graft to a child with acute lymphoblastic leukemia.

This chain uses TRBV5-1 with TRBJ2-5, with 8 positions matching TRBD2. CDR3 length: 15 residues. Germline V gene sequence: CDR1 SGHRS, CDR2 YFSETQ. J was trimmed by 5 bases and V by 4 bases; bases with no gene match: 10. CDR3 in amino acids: CASSPRLGGVETQYF. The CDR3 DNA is TGCGCCAGCAGCCCCCGCCTCGGGGGGGTGGAGACCCAGTACTTC. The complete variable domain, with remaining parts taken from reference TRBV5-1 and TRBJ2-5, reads KAGVTQTPRYLIKTRGQQVTLSCSPISGHRSVSWYQQTPGQGLQFLFEYFSETQRNKGNFPGRFSGRQFSNSRSEMNVSTLELGDSALYLCASSPRLGGVETQYFGPGTRLLVL.

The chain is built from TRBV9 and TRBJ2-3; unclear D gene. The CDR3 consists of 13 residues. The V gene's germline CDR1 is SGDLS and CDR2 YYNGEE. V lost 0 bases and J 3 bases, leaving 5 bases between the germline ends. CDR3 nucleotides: TGTGCCAGCAGCGTAGTCCCGACAGATACGCAGTATTTT. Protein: CASSVVPTDTQYF.